These 27 T cell receptor beta chains share one sample of origin, sequenced in a study of shared clonotypes between healthy human individuals. Terminally differentiated effector memory CD45RA+ cells were left out of the naive CD8 fraction, which was CD45RO-negative and positively selected for CCR7. Measured with immunoSEQ multiplex PCR; TCRdb has only the in-frame clones, and not every one. Of roughly 2.1 million clones in the sample, roughly 91% were seen once. The sample taken for sequencing was naive CD8+ T cells from PBMCs. These receptors originate from a man between 18 and 29 years old in good health. Some clones in this sample may be carry-over from other donors' samples.

This chain links TRBV10-3 with TRBJ1-2, with D possibly being TRBD1 (5 bases). Germline V CDR1 and CDR2: ENHRY, SYGVKD. The CDR3 has 17 residues. V was trimmed by 2 bases and J by 0 bases, leaving 16 bases between them. The CDR3 loop reads CAISEPGLTAPNYGYTF. The CDR3 nucleotides read TGTGCCATCAGTGAGCCGGGACTCACGGCTCCTAACTATGGCTACACCTTC.

This clone was seen once. The gene calls are TRBV9 and TRBJ2-1, with 8 nucleotides matching TRBD2. Trimming took 4 bases from V and 5 from J; bases not matched to a gene: 8. The CDR3 covers 15 residues. CDR1 is SGDLS and CDR2 is YYNGEE in the germline V gene. CDR3 in amino acids: CASSPKAGADNEQFF. The CDR3 DNA reads TGTGCCAGCAGCCCCAAAGCGGGAGCGGACAATGAGCAGTTCTTC.

The V gene is TRBV7-8, the J gene TRBJ1-1, with no clear D. In germline, CDR1 is SGHVS, CDR2 FQNEAQ. Trimming left V 7 bases short and J 1 base short, with 10 bases between. The CDR3 is 13 amino acids. The CDR3 protein is CASTPRKNTEAFF. CDR3 DNA: TGTGCCAGCACCCCCCGTAAGAACACTGAAGCTTTCTTT.

V usage is TRBV7-9 and J usage is TRBJ1-1; 12 bases map to TRBD1. From germline, CDR1 is SEHNR and CDR2 FQNEAQ (reference sequence). V shed 5 bases and J 4 bases; nucleotides not matched to a gene: 8. CDR3 length equals 16 residues. The CDR3 DNA reads TGTGCCAGCAGCCCCCGGGGACAGGGGGCTGGCACTGAAGCTTTCTTT. This gives the protein CASSPRGQGAGTEAFF.

J is TRBJ2-7 and V is TRBV6-6; 7 positions match TRBD2. CDR1 and CDR2 from the germline V gene are MNHNY and SVGAGI (reference sequence). CDR3 size: 16 residues. Trimming cost V 2 bases and J 5 bases; bases outside gene matches: 12. CDR3 DNA sequence: TGTGCCAGCAGTTACGGACCTAGCGGCCGGGGGGACGAGCAGTACTTC. It specifies CASSYGPSGRGDEQYF.

The table lists this clone with a few counts. The V and J genes are TRBV30 and TRBJ1-5; D gene unclear. Germline V CDR1 and CDR2: GTSNPN, SVGIG (reference sequence). V lost 0 bases to trimming and J lost 3 bases, with 12 bases between them. CDR3 length: 15 amino acids. DNA of the CDR3: TGTGCCTGGAGTGTAGATTGGGGATCCAATCAGCCCCAGCATTTT. The encoded protein is CAWSVDWGSNQPQHF.

The chain couples TRBV7-9 to TRBJ2-2, with a weak D call TRBD2 (5 bases). V dropped 1 base and J dropped 0 bases, with 15 bases sitting between them. The germline V gene has CDR1 SEHNR and CDR2 FQNEAQ (reference sequence). The length of the CDR3 is 18 residues. The CDR3 DNA sequence: TGTGCCAGCAGCTTAGATATGAGGGCCATAGCGAACACCGGGGAGCTGTTTTTT. Translated, it gives CASSLDMRAIANTGELFF. Looking up the rest from reference TRBV7-9 and TRBJ2-2 gives the full variable domain: DTGVSQNPRHKITKRGQNVTFRCDPISEHNRLYWYRQTLGQGPEFLTYFQNEAQLEKSRLLSDRFSAERPKGSFSTLEIQRTEQGDSAMYLCASSLDMRAIANTGELFFGEGSRLTVL.

The chain has TRBV7-8 and TRBJ2-7; the D is unclear. In germline, CDR1 is SGHVS, CDR2 FQNEAQ. The CDR3 consists of 14 residues. V was cut by 2 bases and J by 2 bases, with 10 bases left in between. The CDR3 loop reads CASSLLGVPYEQYF. The CDR3 region has the DNA TGTGCCAGCAGCTTACTAGGCGTTCCCTACGAGCAGTACTTC.

The chain combines TRBV30 with TRBJ2-1, with 14 bases fitting TRBD2. This CDR3 region has 15 residues. Looked up from germline, CDR1 is GTSNPN and CDR2 is SVGIG (reference sequence). Trimming removed 0 bases from V and 8 bases from J; junction bases left unmatched: 3. The CDR3 DNA sequence: TGTGCCTGGAGTGTACAGGGACTAGCGGGAGATGAGCAGTTCTTC. Amino acid sequence: CAWSVQGLAGDEQFF.

The rearrangement joins TRBV29-1 to TRBJ2-2; 14 bases line up with TRBD2. The CDR3 sequence is 17 residues long. CDR1 SQVTM and CDR2 ANQGSEA come from the germline V gene. V lost 2 bases, J lost 7 bases, and 9 bases stayed unmatched. CDR3 DNA: TGCAGCGTTGAACGTAGACTAGCGGGAGGGCCGGACGGGGAGCTGTTTTTT. Encoded protein: CSVERRLAGGPDGELFF.

CDR3 coding DNA: TGTGCCAGCAGTGAAAGGGACAATCAGCCCCAGCATTTT. Residues: CASSERDNQPQHF. J is TRBJ1-5 and V is TRBV2; D is undetermined. The V and J ends lost 2 bases and 3 bases respectively, with 5 bases between them. The CDR3 extends over 13 amino acids. Germline CDR1 and CDR2: SNHLY and FYNNEI.

In the case of this clone: The sample has other DNA sequences that encode this CDR3 too. The chain joins TRBV5-1 to TRBJ2-7; TRBD2 aligns across 7 bases. With V trimmed by 0 bases and J by 5 bases, 2 bases remained unmatched. The CDR3 sequence is 13 residues long. Germline values: CDR1 SGHRS, CDR2 YFSETQ. The CDR3 coding sequence is TGCGCCAGCAGCTTGGGCCTAGCGGACGAGCAGTACTTC. Its protein product is CASSLGLADEQYF.

The chain combines TRBV27 with TRBJ2-7; D assignment may be TRBD1 or TRBD2 (6 bases each). V shed 8 bases and J shed 3 bases, with 11 bases lying between them. The CDR3 totals 12 residues. Germline lookup yields CDR1 MNHEY and CDR2 SMNVEV (reference sequence). This CDR3 reads CASVGGSYEQYF. The CDR3 bases are TGTGCCAGCGTAGGGGGGAGCTACGAGCAGTACTTC.

The chain has TRBV12-1 and TRBJ1-5. TRBV12-1 is a pseudogene segment. There are 15 residues in the CDR3. CDR3 protein: CASSFERGRNQPQHF. The CDR3 coding sequence is TGTGCCAGCAGCTTTGAGAGGGGGAGGAATCAGCCCCAGCATTTT.

The genes are TRBV29-1 and TRBJ1-2; D remains ambiguous. The germline V gene encodes CDR1 SQVTM and CDR2 ANQGSEA. Trimming cost V 7 bases and J 5 bases, with 17 bases left between them. This CDR3 contains 13 residues. CDR3 amino acids: CSAETPSTYGYTF. The CDR3 DNA follows: TGCAGCGCCGAAACCCCGTCAACATATGGCTACACCTTC.

This rearrangement joins TRBV10-1 to TRBJ2-3, with TRBD2 matching over 7 bases. Per the germline V gene, CDR1 is WNHNN and CDR2 is SYGVQD (reference sequence). This CDR3 has 17 residues. V dropped 3 bases and J dropped 1; count of bases not matched to a gene: 10. Here the CDR3 DNA reads TGCGCCAGCAGTGATTCGACTAGCTCAGGAGGCACAGATACGCAGTATTTT. It is translated as CASSDSTSSGGTDTQYF.

The chain links TRBV7-3 to TRBJ2-3; the D is unclear. Trimming pared 5 bases from V and 3 bases from J, leaving 9 bases between. The CDR3 has 13 residues. The germline gives CDR1 SGHTA, CDR2 FQGTGA. The CDR3 sequence is CASSTMGTDTQYF. In DNA form, the CDR3 reads TGTGCCAGCAGCACCATGGGAACAGATACGCAGTATTTT.

This clone was detected a few times. The chain links TRBV5-1 to TRBJ2-7; 7 bases are shared with TRBD1. The V gene end was trimmed by 0 bases and the J gene end by 2 bases; junction bases not matched to a gene: 2. CDR1 and CDR2 (germline): SGHRS, YFSETQ. The CDR3 contains 14 residues. CDR3 residues: CASSLVDRAYEQYF. CDR3 DNA sequence: TGCGCCAGCAGCTTGGTAGACAGGGCCTACGAGCAGTACTTC.

The J gene is TRBJ2-1, the V gene TRBV12-5; D uncertain. The V end was cut by 6 bases, the J end by 6 bases, with 15 bases between. This CDR3 is built from 14 residues. The germline gives CDR1 LGHNT, CDR2 FRNRAP. The CDR3 DNA reads as TGTGCTAGTGGAACGGACCCACCCCCCAATGAGCAGTTCTTC. Encoded protein: CASGTDPPPNEQFF. The whole variable domain, filled in from reference TRBV12-5 and TRBJ2-1, reads DARVTQTPRHKVTEMGQEVTMRCQPILGHNTVFWYRQTMMQGLELLAYFRNRAPLDDSGMPKDRFSAEMPDATLATLKIQPSEPRDSAVYFCASGTDPPPNEQFFGPGTRLTVL.

This chain connects TRBV9 to TRBJ1-1; D remains unclear. V was cut by 3 bases and J by 4 bases, with 13 bases left in between. The germline CDR1 and CDR2 sequences are SGDLS and YYNGEE. The CDR3 covers 14 residues. CDR3 DNA sequence: TGTGCCAGCAGCGCCCCGCCCGTCCCCACTGAAGCTTTCTTT. It is translated as CASSAPPVPTEAFF.

The chain is built from TRBV6-6 and TRBJ1-2; TRBD1 aligns across 7 bases. The CDR3 is 13 amino acids. Germline trimming cut 6 bases from V and 5 bases from J; bases unmatched to any gene: 6. Per the germline V gene, CDR1 is MNHNY and CDR2 is SVGAGI (reference sequence). CDR3 DNA: TGTGCCAGCAGAGACAGGGTTGAGTATGGCTACACCTTC. This gives the protein CASRDRVEYGYTF.

The V and J genes are TRBV28 and TRBJ2-6; 7 nucleotides align to TRBD2. The CDR3 spans 16 residues. Trimming cost V 5 bases and J 4 bases; bases outside gene matches: 8. Germline lookup yields CDR1 MDHEN and CDR2 SYDVKM. CDR3: CASSPREGGGANVLTF. The CDR3, as DNA: TGTGCCAGCAGTCCCAGGGAGGGTGGCGGGGCCAACGTCCTGACTTTC. The full variable domain, completed using reference TRBV28 and TRBJ2-6, is DVKVTQSSRYLVKRTGEKVFLECVQDMDHENMFWYRQDPGLGLRLIYFSYDVKMKEKGDIPEGYSVSREKKERFSLILESASTNQTSMYLCASSPREGGGANVLTFGAGSRLTVL.

The CDR3 loop is CASHDRTRYNEQFF. Written as DNA, the CDR3 is TGTGCCAGCCACGACAGGACACGGTACAATGAGCAGTTCTTC. J is TRBJ2-1 and V is TRBV7-2; D perhaps matches TRBD1 (6 bases). The CDR3 has 14 amino acids. V shed 8 bases and J shed 4 bases, with 15 bases lying between them. In germline, CDR1 is SGHTA, CDR2 FQGNSA.

With regard to this clone: Other DNA sequences in the same sample also yield this CDR3. This chain joins TRBV28 and TRBJ2-2; D uncertain. Trimming took off 4 bases at V and 4 bases at J, with 1 base between the two ends. The CDR3 is made up of 11 amino acids. Germline V CDR1 and CDR2: MDHEN, SYDVKM. CDR3: CASSSTGELFF. The CDR3 DNA follows: TGTGCCAGCAGTTCCACCGGGGAGCTGTTTTTT.

The V and J genes are TRBV7-8 and TRBJ2-2; tentative D call: TRBD2 (5 bases). There are 15 residues in the CDR3. V was shortened by 2 bases and J by 0 bases, with 7 bases between the two germline ends. Looked up from germline, CDR1 is SGHVS and CDR2 is FQNEAQ. The CDR3 here is CASSLRGANTGELFF. Here the CDR3 DNA reads TGTGCCAGCAGCTTACGGGGTGCGAACACCGGGGAGCTGTTTTTT.

This sequence joins TRBV7-8 and TRBJ1-6; 9 bases match TRBD1. The CDR3 spans 17 residues. Germline CDR1 reads SGHVS; CDR2 reads FQNEAQ. V lost 2 bases and J lost 7; bases outside the gene matches: 9. This chain's CDR3 is CASSLTVRQGENSPLHF. In DNA form, the CDR3 reads TGTGCCAGCAGCTTAACTGTGAGACAGGGGGAAAATTCACCCCTCCACTTT.

This clone was observed a single time. The chain employs TRBV28 and TRBJ2-3; TRBD2 aligns across 10 bases. J was trimmed by 1 base and V by 5 bases; bases with no gene match: 15. The germline gives CDR1 MDHEN, CDR2 SYDVKM. The CDR3 length is 19 residues. This chain's CDR3 is CASSLSLGSGREGTDTQYF. The DNA of the CDR3 is TGTGCCAGCAGTCTCTCCCTGGGGAGCGGGAGGGAGGGCACAGATACGCAGTATTTT.